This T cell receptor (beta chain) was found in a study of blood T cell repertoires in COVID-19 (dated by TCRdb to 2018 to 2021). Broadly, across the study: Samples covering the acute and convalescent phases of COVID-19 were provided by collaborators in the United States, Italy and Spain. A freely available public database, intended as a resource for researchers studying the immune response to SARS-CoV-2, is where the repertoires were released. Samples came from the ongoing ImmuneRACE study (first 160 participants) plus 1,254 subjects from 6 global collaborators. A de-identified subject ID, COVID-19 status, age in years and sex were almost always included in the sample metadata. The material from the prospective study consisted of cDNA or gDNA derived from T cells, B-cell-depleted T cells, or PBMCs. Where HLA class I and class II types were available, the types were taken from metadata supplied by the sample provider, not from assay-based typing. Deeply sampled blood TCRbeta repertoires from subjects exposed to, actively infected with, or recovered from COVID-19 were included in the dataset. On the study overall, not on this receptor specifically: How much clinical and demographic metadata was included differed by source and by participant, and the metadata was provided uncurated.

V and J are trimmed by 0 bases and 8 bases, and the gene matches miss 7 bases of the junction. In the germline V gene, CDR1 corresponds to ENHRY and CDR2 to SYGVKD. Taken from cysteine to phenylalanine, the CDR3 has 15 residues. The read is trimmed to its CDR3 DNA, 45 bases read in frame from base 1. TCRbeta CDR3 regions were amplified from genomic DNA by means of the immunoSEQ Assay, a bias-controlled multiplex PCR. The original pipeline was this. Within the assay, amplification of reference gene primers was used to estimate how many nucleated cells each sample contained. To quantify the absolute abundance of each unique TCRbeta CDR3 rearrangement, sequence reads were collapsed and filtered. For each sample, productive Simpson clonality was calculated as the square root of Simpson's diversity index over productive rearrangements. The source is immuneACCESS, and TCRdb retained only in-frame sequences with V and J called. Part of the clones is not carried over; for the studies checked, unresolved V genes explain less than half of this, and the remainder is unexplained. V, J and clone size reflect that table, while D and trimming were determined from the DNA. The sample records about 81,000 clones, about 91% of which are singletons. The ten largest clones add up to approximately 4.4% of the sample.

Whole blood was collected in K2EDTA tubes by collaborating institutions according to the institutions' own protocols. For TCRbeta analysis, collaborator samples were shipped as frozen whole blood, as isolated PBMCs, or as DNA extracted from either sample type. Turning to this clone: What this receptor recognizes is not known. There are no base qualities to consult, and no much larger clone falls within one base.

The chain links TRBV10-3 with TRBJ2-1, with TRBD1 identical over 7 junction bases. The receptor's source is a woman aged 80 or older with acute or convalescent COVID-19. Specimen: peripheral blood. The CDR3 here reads CAISESSGGEHEQFF. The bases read TGTGCCATCAGTGAGTCGTCAGGGGGTGAACATGAGCAGTTCTTC.